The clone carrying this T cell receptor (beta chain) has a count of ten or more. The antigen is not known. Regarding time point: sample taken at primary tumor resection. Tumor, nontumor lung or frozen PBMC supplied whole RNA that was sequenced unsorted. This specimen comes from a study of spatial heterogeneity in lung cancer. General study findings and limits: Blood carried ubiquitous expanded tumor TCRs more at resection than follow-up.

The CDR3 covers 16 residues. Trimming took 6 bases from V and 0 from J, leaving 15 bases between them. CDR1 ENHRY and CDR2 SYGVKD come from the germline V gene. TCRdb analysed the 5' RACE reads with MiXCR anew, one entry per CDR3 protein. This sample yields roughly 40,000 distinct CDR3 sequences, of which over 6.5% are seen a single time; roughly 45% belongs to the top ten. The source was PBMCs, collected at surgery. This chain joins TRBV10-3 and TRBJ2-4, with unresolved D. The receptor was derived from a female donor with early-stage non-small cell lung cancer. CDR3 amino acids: CAIRSERELAKNIQYF. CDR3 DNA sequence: TGTGCCATCAGATCTGAGCGAGAACTAGCCAAAAACATTCAGTACTTC.